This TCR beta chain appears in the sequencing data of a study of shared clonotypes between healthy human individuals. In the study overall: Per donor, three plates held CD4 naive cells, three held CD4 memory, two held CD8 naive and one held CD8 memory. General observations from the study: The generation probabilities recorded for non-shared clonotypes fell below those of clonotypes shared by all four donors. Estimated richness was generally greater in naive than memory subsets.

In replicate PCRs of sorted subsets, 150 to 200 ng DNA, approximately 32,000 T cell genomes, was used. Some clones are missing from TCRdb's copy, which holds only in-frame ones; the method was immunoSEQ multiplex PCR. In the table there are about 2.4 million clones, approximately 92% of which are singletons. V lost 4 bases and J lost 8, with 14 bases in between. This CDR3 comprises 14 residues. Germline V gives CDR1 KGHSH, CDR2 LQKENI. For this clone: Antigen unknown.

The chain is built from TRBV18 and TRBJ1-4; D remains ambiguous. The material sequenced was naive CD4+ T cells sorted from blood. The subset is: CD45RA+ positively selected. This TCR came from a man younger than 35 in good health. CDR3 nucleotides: TGTGCCAGCTCACTCATGCTCGGGGTAGAAAAACTGTTTTTT. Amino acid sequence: CASSLMLGVEKLFF.